This T cell receptor (beta chain) emerged from a study of low-dose radiotherapy and immunotherapy resistance in tumors (dated by TCRdb to between 2022 and 2023). Turning to the overall study: In Cohort 1, each fraction delivered 0.5 Gy every 2 weeks, and the prescribed total PTV dose was 6.5 Gy. Eight patients were included in the translational analysis, namely three from the first dose cohort plus the first five from the second dose cohort. Starting on cycle 1 day 1, patients took 300 mg of aspirin by mouth once a day for four cycles. First-strand cDNA was synthesized with Superscript III and a set of TRAV- and TRBV-specific primers, covering both TCRalpha and TCRbeta chains. In Cohort 2, 1 Gy per fraction was delivered every two weeks, for a total of 13 Gy over 26 weeks. Patients were given nivolumab as a 240 mg flat dose every two weeks and ipilimumab at 1 mg/kg every six weeks, with both drugs delivered intravenously. Every two weeks, patients got intravenous cyclophosphamide at 200 mg/m2, given one day ahead of each radiation and immunotherapy administration. The trial did not randomize participants into treatment groups.

CDR1 and CDR2, per the germline V gene (reference sequence), are DFQATT and SNEGSKA. Spanning cysteine to phenylalanine, the CDR3 consists of 14 amino acids. Only CDR3 DNA remains: 42 bases, in frame from the first base. Trimmed from V: 7 bases; trimmed from J: 7 bases; junction bases lacking a gene match: 13. Explained via the paper, the time point label denotes: after trial treatment. Per the publication, the treatment or condition label means: LDRT plus nivolumab, ipilimumab, low-dose cyclophosphamide and aspirin (RACIN trial). The donors took part in RACIN, a single-arm, phase I, dose-escalation trial that combined nivolumab, ipilimumab, aspirin, low-dose cyclophosphamide and low-dose radiotherapy. Eligible patients had advanced, TIL-negative solid tumors. The sequencing machine was an Illumina HiSeq 2500. TCRs were amplified for about 20 PCR cycles with Phusion, using a constant-region primer paired with the adapter attached to the V primers. The isolated mRNA was amplified using the MessageAmp II aRNA Amplification Kit, with in vitro transcription performed for roughly 15 hours at 37 degrees C. The Dynabeads mRNA DIRECT Purification Kit was used to isolate the mRNA for TCR sequencing. A second roughly 24-cycle Phusion PCR added indexed Illumina adapters, and products were purified with AMPure XP beads. The study's processing was this. Using custom Perl scripts, TCR sequences encoding the same protein were pooled, out-of-frame sequences were removed, and the abundance of each clonotype was computed. Any TCR sequence supported by only a single read was excluded from analysis. Repertoire metrics included Shannon entropy, Gini index, clonality, richness, and frequency of TCRs shared between repertoires. TCRdb ran its own pipeline on the public reads, namely fastp trimming at Q25 and MiXCR clone calling, and kept in-frame beta chains. CDR3 protein sequences are deduplicated, and each keeps its most common genes and DNA. TCRdb's processing, not the authors', yielded these V and J calls. The sample records roughly 50,000 distinct CDR3 sequences, roughly 31% of which are singletons. Of the sample, less than 9.5% is held by the ten largest clones.

This clonotype was seen a few times. Its antigen target is currently unknown. Base qualities are not at hand, and no much larger clone is one base apart. The TCR sequence derives from a male donor with rectosigmoid adenocarcinoma. The rearrangement combines TRBV20-1 with TRBJ1-2; 9 of the junction bases match TRBD1. The material sequenced was PBMCs, taken after low-dose radiotherapy plus immunotherapy. The CDR3 sequence is CSGNFGQGIGGYTF. In nucleotides, the sequence is TGCAGTGGCAACTTTGGACAGGGGATAGGTGGCTACACCTTC.